The entry below describes one T cell receptor (beta chain). No antigen is known for it. The sample is drawn from a study of post-analysis software for immune sequencing data. Study information: Relapsing-remitting, secondary progressive and progressive-relapsing multiple sclerosis courses were included. Regarding the study as a whole: Comparison of patients with controls showed five TRBV segments more frequent in patients, TRBV5-6, TRBV5-1 and TRBV20-1 among them.

This CDR3 has 14 residues. V was trimmed by 3 bases and J by 4 bases, leaving 11 bases between them. CDR1 is SGHAT, CDR2 FQNNGV, per germline. Sequencing libraries made from TCR beta cDNA carried unique molecular identifiers. A population of roughly 0.9 to 11 million T cells gave rise to 400,000 to 550,000 cDNA molecules. TCRdb passed the PCR reads through MiXCR, listing each CDR3 protein once. Here the sample spans fewer than 600,000 distinct CDR3 sequences, roughly 45% being singletons. The chain carries TRBV11-2 and TRBJ2-3; D remains unclear. The sample comprised blood. The sequence was collected from a girl under 18 with multiple sclerosis. The CDR3: CASSFGLWADTQYF. The CDR3 region has the DNA TGTGCCAGCAGCTTCGGATTATGGGCAGATACGCAGTATTTT. Looking up the rest from reference TRBV11-2 and TRBJ2-3 gives the full variable domain: EAGVAQSPRYKIIEKRQSVAFWCNPISGHATLYWYQQILGQGPKLLIQFQNNGVVDDSQLPKDRFSAERLKGVDSTLKIQPAKLEDSAVYLCASSFGLWADTQYFGPGTRLTVL.